A selection of T cell receptor beta chains follows, all from one sample in a study of blood T cell repertoires in COVID-19. The repertoire was sequenced with immunoSEQ multiplex PCR; TCRdb's copy has only in-frame clones and lacks some. The profile shows about 100,000 clones, about 90% of them singletons. The sequencing sample was made of peripheral blood. Receptors were obtained from a man over 45 with acute or convalescent COVID-19. Each CDR3 is given with its conserved first and last residue. D genes are given only for firm matches. Clone size is given for some rows only: seen once, a few or many times, or a class if the clone is expanded.

size	V	D	J	DNA	CDR3
.	TRBV4-2	.	TRBJ1-2	TGTGCCAGCAGCCAAGCCCCGGGAAATAATGGCTACACCTTC	CASSQAPGNNGYTF
few	TRBV20-1	.	TRBJ1-1	TGCAGTGCTAGAGAAGTAGTCGCTTTCTTT	CSAREVVAFF
.	TRBV6-2/TRBV6-3	TRBD1	TRBJ2-2	TGTGCCAGCAGTTACGGACAGGGAAACACCGGGGAGCTGTTTTTT	CASSYGQGNTGELFF
.	TRBV2	.	TRBJ1-4	TGTGCCAGCAGGTGGGGGGTTACTAATGAAAAACTGTTTTTT	CASRWGVTNEKLFF
.	TRBV9	TRBD1	TRBJ2-3	TGTGCCAGCAGCATCGGGACAGGCACAGATACGCAGTATTTT	CASSIGTGTDTQYF
.	TRBV5-1	.	TRBJ2-2	TGCGCCAGCAGCTTGGTACAGAACACCGGGGAGCTGTTTTTT	CASSLVQNTGELFF
.	TRBV5-1	.	TRBJ1-4	TGCGCCAGCAGCTTACTGACAGGAAGCGAAAAACTGTTTTTT	CASSLLTGSEKLFF
.	TRBV2	.	TRBJ2-7	TGTGCCAGCGCCGGCTACGAGCAGTACTTC	CASAGYEQYF
.	TRBV7-2	TRBD1	TRBJ2-5	TGTGCCAGCAGCCTGGTGGACAGGTCACAAGAGACCCAGTACTTC	CASSLVDRSQETQYF
once	TRBV7-9	TRBD2	TRBJ2-5	TGTGCCAGCAGTCAGCTAGCGGGGGTTAAAGAGACCCAGTACTTC	CASSQLAGVKETQYF
.	TRBV23-1	.	TRBJ2-6	TGCGCCAGCCGAGCCAGGGGGGCCAGAGAATCTGGGGCCAACGTCCTGACTTTC	CASRARGARESGANVLTF
.	TRBV6-2/TRBV6-3	.	TRBJ2-7	TGTGCCAGCAGTCACCCTGACTTTACCTACGAGCAGTACTTC	CASSHPDFTYEQYF
.	TRBV20-1	.	TRBJ2-5	TGCAGTGCTTTAACCGAGGAGACCCAGTACTTC	CSALTEETQYF
.	TRBV7-2	.	TRBJ1-4	TGTGCCAGCAGCCGGTCCGGGGATGAAAAACTGTTTTTT	CASSRSGDEKLFF
.	TRBV11-2	TRBD1	TRBJ2-1	TGTGCCAGCAGCTCCTCCGGGACAGGGCGCCCTAGGGGTGAGCAGTTCTTC	CASSSSGTGRPRGEQFF
few	TRBV5-4	TRBD1	TRBJ1-4	TGTGCCAGCAGCTCGAACAGGGGTATTAATGAAAAACTGTTTTTT	CASSSNRGINEKLFF
.	TRBV24-1	TRBD1	TRBJ2-1	TGTGCCACCAAAAAAGGGGGACAGGACGAGTACAATGAGCAGTTCTTC	CATKKGGQDEYNEQFF
.	TRBV5-1	.	TRBJ1-1	TGCGCCAGCAGCTTTTCGGGTGAAGCTTTCTTT	CASSFSGEAFF
.	TRBV11-2	.	TRBJ1-2	TGTGCCAGCAGCTTGCGGACAGAGTTTGGCTACACCTTC	CASSLRTEFGYTF
few	TRBV2	TRBD1	TRBJ1-6	TGTGCCAGCAGTGGACAGGGATCCAATTCACCCCTCCACTTT	CASSGQGSNSPLHF
.	TRBV7-3	TRBD2	TRBJ2-1	TGTGCCAGCAGCTTAGTTCCGGGGGGAGCATCGGATGAGCAGTTCTTC	CASSLVPGGASDEQFF
.	TRBV5-1	TRBD1	TRBJ1-6	TGCGCCAGCAGCTTCCGACAGGGGCCACCCCTCCACTTT	CASSFRQGPPLHF
once	TRBV6-2/TRBV6-3	TRBD1	TRBJ2-7	TGTGCCAGCATCCCCAGGGGGAAGGGTTACGAGCAGTACTTC	CASIPRGKGYEQYF
.	TRBV18	.	TRBJ1-1	TGTGCCAGCTCACTGGGAACAGGGTGGCAAGAAACTGAAGCTTTCTTT	CASSLGTGWQETEAFF
.	TRBV11-2	TRBD1	TRBJ1-1	TGTGCCGGAGGACAGGGTCGGAGCACTGAAGCTTTCTTT	CAGGQGRSTEAFF
.	TRBV12-5	.	TRBJ2-7	TGTGCTAGTGGTTTAAATCAGGGGCGATACGAGCAGTACTTC	CASGLNQGRYEQYF
.	TRBV7-2	TRBD1	TRBJ1-2	TGTGCCAGCAGCTTCTCCGGGACAGGGTCATATGGCTACACCTTC	CASSFSGTGSYGYTF
.	TRBV19	TRBD2	TRBJ2-3	TGTGCCAGTAGTCTAATAGCGGGGGGGAGCACAGATACGCAGTATTTT	CASSLIAGGSTDTQYF